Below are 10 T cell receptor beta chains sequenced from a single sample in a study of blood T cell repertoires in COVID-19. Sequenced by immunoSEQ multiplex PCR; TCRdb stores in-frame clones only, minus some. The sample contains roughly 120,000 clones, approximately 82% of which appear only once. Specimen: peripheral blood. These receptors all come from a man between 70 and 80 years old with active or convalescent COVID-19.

DNA for the CDR3: TGTGCCAGCTCACCACGGGTGAGCGAACAAGAGACCCAGTACTTC. It codes for CASSPRVSEQETQYF. The gene calls are TRBV18 and TRBJ2-5; D is unclear. V was clipped by 1 base and J by 2 bases, with 11 bases between them. This CDR3 spans 15 amino acids. The germline V gene has CDR1 KGHSH and CDR2 LQKENI.

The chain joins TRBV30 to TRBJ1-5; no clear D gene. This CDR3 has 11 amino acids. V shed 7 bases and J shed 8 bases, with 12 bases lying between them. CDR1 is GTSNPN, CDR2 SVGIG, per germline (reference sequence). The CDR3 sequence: CAYPRYEPQHF. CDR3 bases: TGTGCCTACCCGAGATATGAGCCCCAGCATTTT.

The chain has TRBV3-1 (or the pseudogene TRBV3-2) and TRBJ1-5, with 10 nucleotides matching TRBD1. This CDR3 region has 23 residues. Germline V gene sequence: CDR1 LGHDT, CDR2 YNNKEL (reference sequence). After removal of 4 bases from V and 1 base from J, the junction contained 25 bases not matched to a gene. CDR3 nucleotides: TGTGCCAGCAGCCGCCCAAAGACAGGGGGCCGAAATGACGATCGGGCCAGCAATCAGCCCCAGCATTTT. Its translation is CASSRPKTGGRNDDRASNQPQHF.

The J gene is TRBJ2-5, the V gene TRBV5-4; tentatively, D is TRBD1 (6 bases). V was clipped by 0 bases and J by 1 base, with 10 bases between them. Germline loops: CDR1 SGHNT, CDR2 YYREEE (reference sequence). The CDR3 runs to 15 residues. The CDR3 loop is CASSLGTAPQETQYF. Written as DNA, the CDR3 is TGTGCCAGCAGCTTGGGGACAGCTCCCCAAGAGACCCAGTACTTC.

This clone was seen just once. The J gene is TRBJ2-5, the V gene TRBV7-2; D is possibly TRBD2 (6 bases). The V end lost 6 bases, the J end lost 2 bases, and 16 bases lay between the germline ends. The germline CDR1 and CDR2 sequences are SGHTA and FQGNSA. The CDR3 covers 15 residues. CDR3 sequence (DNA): TGTGCCAGCAGAGGTAGCGGCAGCCGTCAAGAGACCCAGTACTTC. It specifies CASRGSGSRQETQYF.

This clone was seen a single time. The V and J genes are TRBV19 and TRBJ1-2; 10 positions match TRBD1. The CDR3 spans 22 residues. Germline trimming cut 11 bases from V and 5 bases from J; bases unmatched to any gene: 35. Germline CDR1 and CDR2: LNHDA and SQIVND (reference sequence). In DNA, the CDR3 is TGTGCCGGGCCACACCGAGAAAAAGGGGACAGGGGAGGTGGTGCGGGTTCATATGGCTACACCTTC. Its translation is CAGPHREKGDRGGGAGSYGYTF. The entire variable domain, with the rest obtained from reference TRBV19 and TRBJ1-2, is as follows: DGGITQSPKYLFRKEGQNVTLSCEQNLNHDAMYWYRQDPGQGLRLIYYSQIVNDFQKGDIAEGYSVSREKKESFPLTVTSAQKNPTAFYLCAGPHREKGDRGGGAGSYGYTFGSGTRLTVV.

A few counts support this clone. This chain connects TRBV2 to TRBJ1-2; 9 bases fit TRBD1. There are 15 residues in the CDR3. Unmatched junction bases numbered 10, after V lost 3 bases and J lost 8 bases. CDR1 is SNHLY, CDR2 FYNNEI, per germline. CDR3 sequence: CASSDEGTGLFGYTF. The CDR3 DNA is TGTGCCAGCAGTGATGAGGGGACAGGGCTTTTCGGCTACACCTTC.

CDR3 in amino acids: CASSQDLYSGTDPYGYTF. The CDR3 DNA follows: TGCGCCAGCAGCCAAGATCTTTATTCGGGGACAGACCCCTATGGCTACACCTTC. The V and J genes are TRBV4-3 and TRBJ1-2; TRBD1 matches at 7 bases. The CDR3 is made up of 18 amino acids. V was pared by 0 bases and J by 4 bases, with 14 bases of the junction left unmatched. Per germline, CDR1 LGHNA and CDR2 YSLEER.

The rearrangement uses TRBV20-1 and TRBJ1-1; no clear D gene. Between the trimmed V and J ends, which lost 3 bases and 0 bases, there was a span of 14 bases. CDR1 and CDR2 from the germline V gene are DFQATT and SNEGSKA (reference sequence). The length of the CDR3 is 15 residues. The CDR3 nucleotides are TGCAGTGCTAGTGAGCGGCGACCCATGAACACTGAAGCTTTCTTT. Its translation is CSASERRPMNTEAFF.

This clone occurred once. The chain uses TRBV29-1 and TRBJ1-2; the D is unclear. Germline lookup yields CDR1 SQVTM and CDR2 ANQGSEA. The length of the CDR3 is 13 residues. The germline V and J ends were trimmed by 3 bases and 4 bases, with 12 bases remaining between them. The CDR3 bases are TGCAGCGTTGACGTAGCCAGTCTCTATGGCTACACCTTC. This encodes CSVDVASLYGYTF. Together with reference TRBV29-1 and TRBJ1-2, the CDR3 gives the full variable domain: SAVISQKPSRDICQRGTSLTIQCQVDSQVTMMFWYRQQPGQSLTLIATANQGSEATYESGFVIDKFPISRPNLTFSTLTVSNMSPEDSSIYLCSVDVASLYGYTFGSGTRLTVV.